The 10 T cell receptor beta chains below come from one sample, sequenced in a study of early T cells in non-severe SARS-CoV-2 infection (dated by TCRdb to the early 2020s). Receptor amplification or capture employed 5' RACE. Sequencer: NextSeq 500. TCRdb trimmed the raw reads at Q25, called clones with MiXCR and kept productive beta chains. Every entry covers one CDR3 protein and lists the most common genes and DNA from its rows. In this sample the table shows tens of thousands of distinct CDR3 sequences, 5.8% of which occur a single time. The top ten constitute 7.6% of the sample. The material sequenced was whole blood. Every receptor here comes from an adult who was a healthcare worker with PCR-confirmed SARS-CoV-2 infection or an uninfected control (not recorded which).

At least ten counts were recorded for this clonotype. The chain uses TRBV12-3 or TRBV12-4 and TRBJ2-1; D is possibly TRBD1 (6 bases). V was shortened by 4 bases and J by 8 bases, with 9 bases between the two germline ends. CDR3 length: 12 amino acids. CDR3 sequence reads: CASSSQGYEQFF. CDR3 DNA: TGTGCCAGCAGTTCACAGGGCTATGAGCAGTTCTTC.

In its sample, this clonotype was seen many times. J is TRBJ1-6 and V is TRBV9, with a possible D match to TRBD1 (6 bases). Germline V gene data show CDR1 as SGDLS and CDR2 as YYNGEE. Trimming removed 3 bases from V and 10 bases from J, with 17 bases in between. The CDR3 runs 15 residues. CDR3 in DNA: TGTGCCAGCAGCGAACCCCTAGGGGGGCAATCACCCCTCCACTTT. This translates into CASSEPLGGQSPLHF.

The chain uses TRBV7-9 and TRBJ1-1, with D perhaps matching TRBD1 (5 bases). The V gene's germline CDR1 is SEHNR and CDR2 FQNEAQ (reference sequence). Trimming took off 1 base at V and 6 bases at J, with 9 bases between the two ends. This CDR3 comprises 13 residues. In nucleotides, the CDR3 is TGTGCCAGCAGCTTAGGACAGTTCGCTGAAGCTTTCTTT. Amino acids: CASSLGQFAEAFF.

This clonotype occurred a few times. The chain carries TRBV7-7 and TRBJ2-1, with 16 bases fitting TRBD2. V shed 5 bases, J shed 0 bases, and the junction held 4 bases outside the gene matches. Germline V gives CDR1 SSHAT, CDR2 FNYEAQ (reference sequence). This CDR3 spans 18 amino acids. The DNA of the CDR3 is TGTGCCAGCAGCCCCGGGACTAGCGGGAGGGCCTCCTACAATGAGCAGTTCTTC. Its protein is CASSPGTSGRASYNEQFF.

The sample holds many counts of this clonotype. The chain links TRBV20-1 to TRBJ1-4, with TRBD1 as a possible D gene (6 bases). The CDR3 spans 15 residues. Germline CDR1 is DFQATT and CDR2 is SNEGSKA (reference sequence). V lost 4 bases and J 0 bases, leaving 12 bases between the germline ends. This CDR3 reads CSATVGGATNEKLFF. The DNA of the CDR3 is TGCAGTGCTACCGTAGGGGGGGCAACTAATGAAAAACTGTTTTTT.

This clonotype was picked up many times. The V call is TRBV7-2, the J call TRBJ2-2; 9 nucleotides line up with TRBD1. The germline V gene encodes CDR1 SGHTA and CDR2 FQGNSA. Trimming took 5 bases from V and 6 from J; bases not matched to a gene: 1. The CDR3 runs 13 residues. The CDR3 DNA follows: TGTGCCAGCAGCGGGACAGGGCCCGGGGAGCTGTTTTTT. Translation gives CASSGTGPGELFF.

In its sample, this clonotype was seen many times. The chain uses TRBV29-1 and TRBJ2-2; D is uncertain. The germline V gene encodes CDR1 SQVTM and CDR2 ANQGSEA. The V end was cut by 1 base, the J end by 5 bases, with 5 bases between. This CDR3 comprises 12 residues. As DNA, the CDR3 is TGCAGCGTTGAAGGGAGAACCGGGGAGCTGTTTTTT. Translated, it gives CSVEGRTGELFF.

This clonotype was counted many times. The rearrangement joins TRBV10-3 to TRBJ2-4; 8 bases align to TRBD2. With 0 bases clipped from V and 8 bases from J, the junction kept 6 bases outside the gene matches. In germline, CDR1 is ENHRY, CDR2 SYGVKD. The CDR3 extends over 15 amino acids. The CDR3: CAISESSGSRDIQYF. CDR3 DNA sequence: TGTGCCATCAGTGAGTCGAGCGGGAGTAGGGACATTCAGTACTTC.

This clonotype was observed at least ten times. The rearrangement uses TRBV7-2 and TRBJ2-3; D could derive from TRBD1 or TRBD2 (5 bases each). V lost 6 bases and J 1 base, leaving 17 bases between the germline ends. Germline CDR1 is SGHTA and CDR2 is FQGNSA. The CDR3 spans 16 residues. CDR3 amino acids: CASRANELGGTDTQYF. CDR3 DNA: TGTGCCAGCAGGGCTAACGAGCTGGGGGGCACAGATACGCAGTATTTT.

The rearrangement joins TRBV29-1 to TRBJ2-1; 10 nucleotides line up with TRBD2. This CDR3 spans 13 amino acids. Per the germline V gene, CDR1 is SQVTM and CDR2 is ANQGSEA. J was trimmed by 7 bases and V by 5 bases; bases with no gene match: 5. The CDR3 DNA sequence: TGCAGCGTTCATAGCGGGAGGTGGAATGAGCAGTTCTTC. Encoded protein: CSVHSGRWNEQFF.